These 5 T cell receptor beta chains share one sample of origin, sequenced in a study of T cells in localized non-small cell lung cancer. TCRdb keeps only in-frame clones here, not all; method: immunoSEQ multiplex PCR. The sample holds about 27,000 clones, roughly 87% seen once. The sample was peripheral blood, taken before any cancer treatment. These receptors all come from a woman aged 35 to 70 with stage I lung adenocarcinoma.

The chain couples TRBV28 to TRBJ2-5, with TRBD1 matching 8 bases. The CDR3 is 16 amino acids. Trimming removed 8 bases from V and 5 bases from J; junction bases left unmatched: 16. Germline V gene sequence: CDR1 MDHEN, CDR2 SYDVKM. CDR3 in amino acids: CASRGRSRGPGETQYF. As DNA, the CDR3 is TGTGCCAGCCGAGGGCGGTCCAGGGGGCCCGGGGAGACCCAGTACTTC.

The V call is TRBV9, the J call TRBJ2-7; TRBD1 aligns across 8 bases. Germline V gives CDR1 SGDLS, CDR2 YYNGEE. V lost 0 bases, J lost 3 bases, and 8 bases stayed unmatched. CDR3 length: 16 amino acids. The CDR3 sequence: CASSVGGQGARYEQYF. CDR3 nucleotide sequence: TGTGCCAGCAGCGTAGGAGGTCAGGGGGCCCGCTACGAGCAGTACTTC.

J is TRBJ2-7 and V is TRBV19; 9 bases agree with TRBD2. Germline V lookup: CDR1 LNHDA, CDR2 SQIVND (reference sequence). The CDR3 is 16 amino acids. With 4 bases clipped from V and 1 base from J, the junction kept 8 bases outside the gene matches. The CDR3 coding sequence is TGTGCCAGTAGTACTTTAAGGACTAGCGCGTCCTACGAGCAGTACTTC. The encoded protein is CASSTLRTSASYEQYF.

Here the CDR3 DNA reads TGTGCCAGCAGCCTGGGGGGTGAGGCTAACACCATATATTTT. It encodes CASSLGGEANTIYF. This chain connects TRBV7-9 to TRBJ1-3; tentatively, D is TRBD1 (5 bases). The V end was cut by 5 bases, the J end by 7 bases, with 15 bases between. Germline V gives CDR1 SEHNR, CDR2 FQNEAQ (reference sequence). The CDR3 runs to 14 residues.

The rearrangement uses TRBV6-1 and TRBJ2-7, with D perhaps given as TRBD1 or TRBD2 (5 bases each). Germline CDR1 reads MNHNS; CDR2 reads SASEGT. The CDR3 runs 11 residues. The ends were cut back, 5 bases at V and 5 bases at J, with 7 bases in the middle. The CDR3 sequence: CASSWGHEQYF. The DNA for the CDR3 is TGTGCCAGCAGTTGGGGACACGAGCAGTACTTC.